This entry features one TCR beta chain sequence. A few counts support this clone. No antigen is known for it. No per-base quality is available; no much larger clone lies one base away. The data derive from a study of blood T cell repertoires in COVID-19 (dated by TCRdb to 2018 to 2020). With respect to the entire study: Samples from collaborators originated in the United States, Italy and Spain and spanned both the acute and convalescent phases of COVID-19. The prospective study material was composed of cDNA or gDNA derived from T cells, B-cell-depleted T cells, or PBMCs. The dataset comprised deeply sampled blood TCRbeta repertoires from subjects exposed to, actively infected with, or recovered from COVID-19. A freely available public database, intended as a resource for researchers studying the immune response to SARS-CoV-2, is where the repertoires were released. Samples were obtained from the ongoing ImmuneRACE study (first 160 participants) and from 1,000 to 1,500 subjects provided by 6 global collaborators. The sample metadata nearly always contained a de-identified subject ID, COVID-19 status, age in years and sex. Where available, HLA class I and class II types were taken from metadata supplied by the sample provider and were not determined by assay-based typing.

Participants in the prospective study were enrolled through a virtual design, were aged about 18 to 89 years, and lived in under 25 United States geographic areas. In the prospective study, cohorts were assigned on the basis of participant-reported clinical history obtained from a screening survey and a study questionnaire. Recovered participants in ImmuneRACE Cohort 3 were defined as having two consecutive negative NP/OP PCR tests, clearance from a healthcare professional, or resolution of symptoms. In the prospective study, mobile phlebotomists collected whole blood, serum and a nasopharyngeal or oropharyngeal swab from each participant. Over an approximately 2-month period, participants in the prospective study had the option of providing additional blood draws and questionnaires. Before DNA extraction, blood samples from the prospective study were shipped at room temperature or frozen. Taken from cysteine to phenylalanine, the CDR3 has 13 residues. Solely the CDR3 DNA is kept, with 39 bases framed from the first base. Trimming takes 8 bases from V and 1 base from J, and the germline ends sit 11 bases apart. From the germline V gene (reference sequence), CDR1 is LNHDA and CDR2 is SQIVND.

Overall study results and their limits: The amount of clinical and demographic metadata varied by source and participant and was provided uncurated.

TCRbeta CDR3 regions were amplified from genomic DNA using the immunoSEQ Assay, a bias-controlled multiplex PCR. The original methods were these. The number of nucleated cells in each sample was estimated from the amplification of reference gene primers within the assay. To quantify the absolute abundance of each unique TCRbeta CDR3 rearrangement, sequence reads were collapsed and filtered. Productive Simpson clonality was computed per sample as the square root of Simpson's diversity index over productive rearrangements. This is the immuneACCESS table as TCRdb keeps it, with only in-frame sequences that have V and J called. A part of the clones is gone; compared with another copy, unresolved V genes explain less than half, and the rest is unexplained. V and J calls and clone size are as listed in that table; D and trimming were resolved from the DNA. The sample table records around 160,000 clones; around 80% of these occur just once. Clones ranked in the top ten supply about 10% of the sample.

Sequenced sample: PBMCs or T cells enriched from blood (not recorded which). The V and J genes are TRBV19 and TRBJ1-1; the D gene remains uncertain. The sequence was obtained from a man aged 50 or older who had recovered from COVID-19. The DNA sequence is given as TGTGCCAGTTCGGCAGCGAGGAACACTGAAGCTTTCTTT. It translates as CASSAARNTEAFF.